These T cell receptor beta chains were read from a single sample in a study of human T cells and chemical hapten exposure. TCRdb re-analysed the RACE reads in MiXCR, keeping a single row per CDR3 protein. This sample has approximately 86,000 distinct CDR3 sequences, with roughly 11% found just once. This material consisted of whole blood, taken in connection with sensitization to the hapten diphenylcyclopropenone (DPC). These receptors all come from a woman in her 30s with alopecia areata. Some clones in this sample may be carry-over from other donors' samples. Both conserved end residues are part of each CDR3. The order of the fields is V gene, clone size, J gene, D gene, CDR3 protein, CDR3 DNA. A D gene is named only where the DNA matches it firmly. Size values are once, few and many counts, or a class for expanded clones, and some rows have none.

>TRBV28|many|TRBJ2-3|.
CASSFSTFTDTQYF
TGTGCCAGCAGTTTTAGCACTTTCACAGATACGCAGTATTTT
>TRBV4-1|few|TRBJ1-4|.
CASRQQGVEEKLFF
TGCGCCAGCAGACAACAGGGTGTGGAGGAAAAACTGTTTTTT
>TRBV5-5|few|TRBJ2-7|.
CASSFNGYEQYF
TGTGCCAGCAGCTTTAATGGATACGAGCAGTACTTC
>TRBV7-9|.|TRBJ2-5|.
CASSPYQETQCF
TGTGCCAGCAGCCCCTACCAAGAGACCCAGTGCTTC
>TRBV30|many|TRBJ1-1|TRBD1
CAWRPLGTGSTEAFF
TGTGCCTGGAGGCCCCTTGGGACAGGGAGCACTGAAGCTTTCTTT
>TRBV28|few|TRBJ2-1|.
CASSLRRQSSNEQFF
TGTGCCAGCAGTTTAAGAAGACAATCTAGCAATGAGCAGTTCTTC
>TRBV28|many|TRBJ1-4|TRBD1
CASRSDRDNEKLFF
TGTGCCAGCAGGTCCGACAGGGACAACGAAAAACTGTTTTTT
>TRBV2|many|TRBJ1-5|.
CASRRQANQPQHF
TGTGCCAGCAGGAGACAGGCAAATCAGCCCCAGCATTTT
>TRBV20-1|many|TRBJ1-2|TRBD1
CSATDRGGGYTF
TGCAGTGCTACTGACAGGGGCGGCGGCTACACCTTC
>TRBV7-2|.|TRBJ2-5|.
CASSLNIGGSETQYF
TGTGCCAGCAGCTTAAACATCGGGGGATCAGAGACCCAGTACTTC
>TRBV7-6|.|TRBJ2-5|.
CASSPREYRTQYF
TGTGCCAGCAGCCCGCGAGAGTATCGGACCCAGTACTTC
>TRBV20-1|many|TRBJ2-1|TRBD2
CSSSPTSGRAEQFF
TGCAGCTCAAGTCCAACTAGCGGGAGGGCTGAGCAGTTCTTC
>TRBV6-5|many|TRBJ2-1|TRBD2
CASRPLAGGLSSYNEQFF
TGTGCCAGCAGACCACTAGCGGGGGGCCTAAGCTCCTACAATGAGCAGTTCTTC
>TRBV3-1|many|TRBJ1-1|.
CASSPAVRETEAFF
TGTGCCAGCAGCCCAGCCGTGCGGGAAACTGAAGCTTTCTTT
>TRBV12-3/TRBV12-4|many|TRBJ1-4|.
CASIFLGHRNEKLFF
TGTGCCAGCATCTTTCTGGGACACCGAAATGAAAAACTGTTTTTT
>TRBV28|few|TRBJ2-4|TRBD2
CASRRTGGENIQYF
TGTGCCAGCCGCCGAACGGGAGGGGAAAACATTCAGTACTTC
>TRBV20-1|many|TRBJ2-3|.
CSASGGYTDTQYF
TGCAGTGCTAGCGGCGGCTACACAGATACGCAGTATTTT
>TRBV2|.|TRBJ2-5|.
CASSEEAVRETQYF
TGTGCCAGCAGTGAAGAGGCGGTTCGAGAGACCCAGTACTTC
>TRBV6-5|many|TRBJ2-5|.
CASSYAGTDSRTQYF
TGTGCCAGCAGTTACGCGGGGACCGATTCTCGGACCCAGTACTTC
>TRBV7-2|many|TRBJ2-7|TRBD2
CASSLVASGKYEQYF
TGTGCCAGCAGCTTGGTCGCCAGCGGGAAGTACGAGCAGTACTTC
>TRBV2|many|TRBJ1-5|TRBD1
CASSRTGQGNQPQHF
TGTGCCAGCAGCCGAACCGGACAGGGCAATCAGCCCCAGCATTTT
>TRBV27|.|TRBJ2-1|TRBD2
CASIAGGSEQFF
TGTGCCAGTATAGCGGGAGGGAGTGAGCAGTTCTTC
>TRBV4-3|many|TRBJ2-3|.
CASSPSGGPDTQYF
TGCGCCAGCAGCCCGTCTGGGGGTCCAGATACGCAGTATTTT
>TRBV6-1|many|TRBJ2-7|.
CASRTTIVGSSYEQYF
TGTGCCAGCAGGACTACCATAGTGGGGAGCTCCTACGAGCAGTACTTC
>TRBV28|many|TRBJ1-2|TRBD1
CASSLTTGKNGYTF
TGTGCCAGCAGTCTGACGACAGGGAAGAATGGCTACACCTTC
>TRBV5-1|.|TRBJ2-2|TRBD1
CASSYATGAPLTGELFF
TGCGCCAGCAGCTACGCAACAGGGGCGCCCCTCACCGGGGAGCTGTTTTTT
>TRBV12-3/TRBV12-4|.|TRBJ2-2|TRBD1
CASRPNRDRDTGELFF
TGTGCCAGCAGACCCAACCGGGACAGAGACACCGGGGAGCTGTTTTTT
>TRBV9|few|TRBJ2-2|.
CASSVSRQAATTGELFF
TGTGCCAGCAGCGTATCGCGGCAGGCGGCTACCACCGGGGAGCTGTTTTTT
>TRBV18|many|TRBJ2-1|.
CASSPANPLYNEQFF
TGTGCCAGCTCACCTGCAAACCCACTGTACAATGAGCAGTTCTTC
>TRBV4-1|few|TRBJ1-5|TRBD1
CASSQAFMGQFSNQPQHF
TGCGCCAGCAGCCAGGCCTTCATGGGACAGTTTAGCAATCAGCCCCAGCATTTT
>TRBV11-2|many|TRBJ2-7|TRBD2
CASSPWEGSGEQYF
TGTGCCAGCAGCCCCTGGGAGGGCTCGGGAGAGCAGTACTTC
>TRBV6-2/TRBV6-3|many|TRBJ2-3|TRBD2
CASSPRLLGTSGRWLDTQYF
TGTGCCAGCAGTCCAAGACTGCTGGGGACTAGCGGGAGGTGGTTAGATACGCAGTATTTT
>TRBV7-6|few|TRBJ2-5|.
CASSFVIGSGTQYF
TGTGCCAGCAGCTTTGTGATTGGTTCGGGGACCCAGTACTTC
>TRBV27|.|TRBJ1-2|.
CASRRTAAYGYTF
TGTGCCAGCAGGCGGACAGCCGCCTATGGCTACACCTTC
>TRBV29-1|few|TRBJ2-5|.
CSVVDNDEETQYF
TGCAGCGTTGTCGACAACGACGAAGAGACCCAGTACTTC
>TRBV25-1|many|TRBJ1-6|.
CASRNDNWDSPLHF
TGTGCCAGCAGAAATGATAACTGGGATTCACCCCTCCACTTT
>TRBV29-1|.|TRBJ2-3|.
CSVDSGHRIDTQYF
TGCAGCGTTGACAGCGGCCATAGGATAGATACGCAGTATTTT
>TRBV7-9|.|TRBJ2-5|.
CASSPQGWRETQYF
TGTGCCAGCAGCCCCCAGGGGTGGAGAGAGACCCAGTACTTC
>TRBV12-3/TRBV12-4|.|TRBJ2-5|.
CAKRTGTSGETQYF
TGTGCCAAGCGCACCGGGACATCCGGAGAGACCCAGTACTTC
>TRBV5-1|many|TRBJ1-1|.
CASSLYPTADMNTEAFF
TGCGCCAGCAGCTTGTACCCGACGGCGGATATGAACACTGAAGCTTTCTTT
>TRBV28|few|TRBJ1-1|.
CASSPGYTEAFF
TGTGCCAGCAGTCCAGGGTACACTGAAGCTTTCTTT
>TRBV29-1|few|TRBJ2-7|.
CSVSNPDRYEQYF
TGCAGCGTCTCCAACCCGGACCGTTACGAGCAGTACTTC
>TRBV29-1|many|TRBJ2-6|TRBD1
CSATTGESSGANVLTF
TGCAGCGCTACGACAGGGGAGAGCTCTGGGGCCAACGTCCTGACTTTC
>TRBV12-3/TRBV12-4|many|TRBJ2-7|.
CASSVARTYEQYF
TGTGCCAGCAGCGTAGCAAGGACCTACGAGCAGTACTTC
>TRBV10-3|many|TRBJ2-2|.
CAISGRRGDMNTGELFF
TGTGCCATCAGTGGACGAAGGGGCGATATGAACACCGGGGAGCTGTTTTTT
>TRBV4-2|few|TRBJ2-1|TRBD2
CASSQPQPGLATNEQFF
TGTGCCAGCAGCCAACCACAACCGGGACTAGCGACGAATGAGCAGTTCTTC
>TRBV6-6|many|TRBJ1-1|TRBD1
CASRLGTVMNTEAFF
TGTGCCAGCAGGCTCGGGACAGTGATGAACACTGAAGCTTTCTTT
>TRBV6-6|few|TRBJ2-7|.
CASTDTPSYEQYF
TGTGCCAGCACAGACACCCCCTCCTACGAGCAGTACTTC
>TRBV12-3/TRBV12-4|many|TRBJ1-1|.
CASSLLQEGMAFF
TGTGCCAGCAGTTTATTGCAGGAAGGTATGGCTTTCTTT
>TRBV20-1|.|TRBJ2-3|.
CSARDGGSSTDTQYF
TGCAGTGCTAGAGATGGGGGATCCAGCACAGATACGCAGTATTTT
>TRBV10-3|.|TRBJ1-6|.
CAISESAKTPLHF
TGTGCCATCAGTGAGTCAGCCAAAACACCCCTCCACTTT
>TRBV20-1|many|TRBJ2-5|TRBD1
CSARDTRGLETQYF
TGCAGTGCTAGAGATACCAGGGGGCTAGAGACCCAGTACTTC
>TRBV6-2/TRBV6-3|many|TRBJ2-2|.
CASRNGGLENTGELFF
TGTGCCAGCAGAAACGGGGGGCTTGAGAACACCGGGGAGCTGTTTTTT
>TRBV28|.|TRBJ2-4|.
CASSPGRKNIQYF
TGTGCCAGCAGTCCCGGACGGAAAAACATTCAGTACTTC
>TRBV7-9|.|TRBJ1-5|TRBD1
CASSDRDSNQPQHF
TGTGCCAGCAGCGACAGGGATAGCAATCAGCCCCAGCATTTT
>TRBV6-2/TRBV6-3|few|TRBJ2-3|.
CASSYSLAALPTDTQYF
TGTGCCAGCAGTTACTCTTTAGCGGCCCTTCCCACAGATACGCAGTATTTT
>TRBV30|few|TRBJ1-1|TRBD1
CAWTSTGGFAEAFF
TGTGCCTGGACCTCTACAGGGGGTTTCGCTGAAGCTTTCTTT
>TRBV20-1|.|TRBJ2-5|.
CSARNQLGGGETQYF
TGCAGTGCTAGGAACCAACTAGGAGGTGGGGAGACCCAGTACTTC
>TRBV6-1|many|TRBJ1-3|TRBD1
CASGKSGGLDSGNTIYF
TGTGCCAGCGGAAAATCAGGGGGCCTGGACTCTGGAAACACCATATATTTT